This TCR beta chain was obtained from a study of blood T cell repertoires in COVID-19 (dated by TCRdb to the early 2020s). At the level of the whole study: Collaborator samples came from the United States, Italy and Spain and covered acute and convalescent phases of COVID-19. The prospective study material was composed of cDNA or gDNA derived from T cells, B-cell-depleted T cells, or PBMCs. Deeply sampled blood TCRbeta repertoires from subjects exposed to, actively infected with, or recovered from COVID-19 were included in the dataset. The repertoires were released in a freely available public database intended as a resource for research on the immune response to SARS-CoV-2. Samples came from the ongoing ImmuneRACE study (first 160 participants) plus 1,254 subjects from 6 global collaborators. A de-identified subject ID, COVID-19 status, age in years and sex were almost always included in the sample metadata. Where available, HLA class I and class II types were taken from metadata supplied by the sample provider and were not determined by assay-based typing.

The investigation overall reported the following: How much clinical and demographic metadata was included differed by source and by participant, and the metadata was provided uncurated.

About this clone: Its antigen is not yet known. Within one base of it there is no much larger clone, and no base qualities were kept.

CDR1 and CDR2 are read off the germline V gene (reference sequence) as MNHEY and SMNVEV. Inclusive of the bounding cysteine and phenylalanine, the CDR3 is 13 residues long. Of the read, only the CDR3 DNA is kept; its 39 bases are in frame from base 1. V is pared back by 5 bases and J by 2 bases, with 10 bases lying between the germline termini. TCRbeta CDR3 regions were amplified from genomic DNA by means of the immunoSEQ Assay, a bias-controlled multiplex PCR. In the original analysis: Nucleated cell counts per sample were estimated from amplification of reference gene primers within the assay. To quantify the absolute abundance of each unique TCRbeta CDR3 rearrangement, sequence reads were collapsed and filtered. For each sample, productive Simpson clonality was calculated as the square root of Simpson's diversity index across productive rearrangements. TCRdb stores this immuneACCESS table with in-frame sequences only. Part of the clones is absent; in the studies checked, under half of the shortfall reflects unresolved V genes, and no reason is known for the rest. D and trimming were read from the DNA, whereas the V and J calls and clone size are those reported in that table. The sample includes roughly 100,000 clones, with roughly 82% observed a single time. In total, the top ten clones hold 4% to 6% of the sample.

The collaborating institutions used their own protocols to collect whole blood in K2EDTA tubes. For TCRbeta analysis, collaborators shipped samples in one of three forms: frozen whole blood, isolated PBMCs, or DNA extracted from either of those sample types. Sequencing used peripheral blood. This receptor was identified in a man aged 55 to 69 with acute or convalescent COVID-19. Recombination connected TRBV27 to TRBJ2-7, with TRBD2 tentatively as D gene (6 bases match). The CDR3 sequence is CASSLGSPYEQYF. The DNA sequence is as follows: TGTGCCAGCAGTCTCGGGAGTCCCTACGAGCAGTACTTC.